The 21 T cell receptor beta chains given below trace back to one sample, sequenced in a study of T cell responses to AZD1222 COVID-19 vaccine. Clones were sequenced by immunoSEQ multiplex PCR, and TCRdb holds only the in-frame ones, with some missing. Seen here are about 140,000 clones, 80% to 90% observed once, and the top ten hold approximately 5.7%. The source material was peripheral blood, sampled on day 0 of AZD1222 vaccination. The receptor source for this set is an adult in good health.

This rearrangement joins TRBV7-3 to TRBJ1-1; maybe TRBD1 (5 bases). CDR1 is SGHTA, CDR2 FQGTGA, per germline. Trimming took off 2 bases at V and 2 bases at J, with 18 bases between the two ends. CDR3 length: 17 amino acids. CDR3 in DNA: TGTGCCAGCAGCTTACTGGGGGGTCCTACCAGAAACACTGAAGCTTTCTTT. This sequence encodes CASSLLGGPTRNTEAFF.

The V and J genes are TRBV7-2 and TRBJ1-5, with D hard to call. Between the trimmed V and J ends, which lost 1 base and 6 bases, there was a span of 7 bases. This CDR3 spans 13 amino acids. Germline lookup yields CDR1 SGHTA and CDR2 FQGNSA. The CDR3 is CASSLGVRQPQHF. The CDR3 coding sequence is TGTGCCAGCAGCTTAGGGGTTCGTCAGCCCCAGCATTTT.

This clone has only one observation. The chain links TRBV5-5 to TRBJ1-1, with a tentative D call TRBD1 (6 bases). V was clipped by 7 bases and J by 2 bases, with 12 bases between them. The CDR3 length is 13 residues. Germline CDR1 is SGHKS and CDR2 is YYEKEE (reference sequence). For the CDR3, the DNA is TGTGCCAGCCGGGCGGGACACAACACTGAAGCTTTCTTT. This sequence encodes CASRAGHNTEAFF.

The chain has TRBV11-2 and TRBJ2-2; the D call may be TRBD1 or TRBD2 (5 bases each). The germline gives CDR1 SGHAT, CDR2 FQNNGV. The V gene lost 1 base and the J gene lost 7 bases, with 16 bases spanning the gap. The CDR3 is 16 residues long. CDR3 region: CASSLVGGKSSGELFF. Here the CDR3 DNA reads TGTGCCAGCAGCTTAGTTGGGGGAAAGTCTAGCGGGGAGCTGTTTTTT.

This clone was seen once. The CDR3 spells CASSLSYQETQYF. The CDR3 nucleotides read TGTGCCAGCAGTTTATCGTACCAAGAGACCCAGTACTTC. This chain connects TRBV28 to TRBJ2-5; unclear D gene. V was shortened by 1 base and J by 0 bases, with 3 bases between the two germline ends. This CDR3 comprises 13 residues. CDR1 and CDR2 (germline): MDHEN, SYDVKM. The variable domain in full, with the rest retrieved from reference TRBV28 and TRBJ2-5, is DVKVTQSSRYLVKRTGEKVFLECVQDMDHENMFWYRQDPGLGLRLIYFSYDVKMKEKGDIPEGYSVSREKKERFSLILESASTNQTSMYLCASSLSYQETQYFGPGTRLLVL.

The chain recombines TRBV29-1 with TRBJ2-5; no firm D call. This CDR3 has 13 residues. From germline, CDR1 is SQVTM and CDR2 ANQGSEA. Trimming stripped 3 bases from V and 0 bases from J, with 8 bases between. The CDR3 bases are TGCAGCGTTGACACAACCAACCAAGAGACCCAGTACTTC. This translates into CSVDTTNQETQYF.

This chain connects TRBV5-5 to TRBJ2-7; TRBD1 agrees at 9 bases. In germline, CDR1 is SGHKS, CDR2 YYEKEE (reference sequence). V lost 3 bases, J lost 3 bases, and 10 bases stayed unmatched. This CDR3 has 16 residues. In DNA form, the CDR3 reads TGTGCCAGCAGCTGGGACAGGGATAGGGGGGACTACGAGCAGTACTTC. Translation gives CASSWDRDRGDYEQYF.

The V gene is TRBV19, the J gene TRBJ2-7; possibly TRBD1 or TRBD2 for D (7 bases each). CDR1 is LNHDA, CDR2 SQIVND, per germline (reference sequence). V shed 1 base and J shed 3 bases, with 22 bases lying between them. The CDR3 spans 18 residues. DNA for the CDR3: TGTGCCAGTAGTATAGGGGGAGGGGGCAACGCCGGAGACTACGAGCAGTACTTC. Protein: CASSIGGGGNAGDYEQYF.

The CDR3, as DNA: TGTGCCAGCAGTGCAAACCCGGCGGGGGCTGGAAACACCATATATTTT. Protein sequence: CASSANPAGAGNTIYF. The V gene is TRBV9, the J gene TRBJ1-3, with a weak D call TRBD1 (5 bases). V dropped 5 bases and J dropped 2 bases, with 17 bases sitting between them. This CDR3 contains 16 residues. The germline V gene has CDR1 SGDLS and CDR2 YYNGEE.

The chain links TRBV5-4 to TRBJ1-4, with unresolved D. The length of the CDR3 is 15 residues. Germline V gene data show CDR1 as SGHNT and CDR2 as YYREEE (reference sequence). The V end lost 1 base, the J end lost 5 bases, and 12 bases lay between the germline ends. As DNA, the CDR3 is TGTGCCAGCAGCTTGACGGGGAACTTGAATGAAAAACTGTTTTTT. This codes for CASSLTGNLNEKLFF.

The chain joins TRBV14 to TRBJ1-4, with a possible D match to TRBD1 (6 bases). V gave up 2 bases and J gave up 7 bases, with 14 bases separating them. The CDR3 contains 15 residues. Germline V gene data show CDR1 as SGHDN and CDR2 as FVKESK. The CDR3 spells CASSQTGTWSEKLFF. The DNA of the CDR3 is TGTGCCAGCAGCCAAACCGGGACATGGAGTGAAAAACTGTTTTTT.

This chain connects TRBV5-6 to TRBJ1-1; TRBD1 aligns across 10 bases. The CDR3 has 15 amino acids. V was pared by 2 bases and J by 4 bases, with 5 bases of the junction left unmatched. The germline CDR1 and CDR2 sequences are SGHDT and YYEEEE. DNA for the CDR3: TGTGCCAGCAGCTTTTCTAGGACAGGGGGCACTGAAGCTTTCTTT. Encoded protein: CASSFSRTGGTEAFF. Filled out from reference TRBV5-6 and TRBJ1-1, the complete variable domain reads DAGVTQSPTHLIKTRGQQVTLRCSPKSGHDTVSWYQQALGQGPQFIFQYYEEEERQRGNFPDRFSGHQFPNYSSELNVNALLLGDSALYLCASSFSRTGGTEAFFGQGTRLTVV.

V and J are TRBV9 and TRBJ1-1; weak D call: TRBD1 (6 bases). With 3 bases removed from V and 7 bases from J, the gap between germline ends came to 10 bases. There are 12 residues in the CDR3. From germline, CDR1 is SGDLS and CDR2 YYNGEE. CDR3 nucleotides: TGTGCCAGCAGCGCGCAGGGGAATGAAGCTTTCTTT. This encodes CASSAQGNEAFF.

This clone was seen just once. V usage is TRBV19 and J usage is TRBJ1-1, with TRBD1 identical over 7 bases. Germline loops: CDR1 LNHDA, CDR2 SQIVND (reference sequence). J lost 6 bases, V lost 3 bases, and 10 bases had no gene match. The CDR3 runs to 15 residues. This CDR3 reads CASSIRQGVSAEAFF. The CDR3 DNA reads TGTGCCAGTAGTATCCGTCAGGGGGTTAGCGCTGAAGCTTTCTTT.

The J gene is TRBJ1-1, the V gene TRBV4-3, with a weak D call TRBD1 (5 bases). The CDR3 runs 15 residues. V lost 2 bases, J lost 7 bases, and 17 bases lay in between. Germline CDR1 is LGHNA and CDR2 is YSLEER. The CDR3 DNA is TGCGCCAGCAGCCAACTCCGGTCAGAGGGGATTGAAGCTTTCTTT. Translation: CASSQLRSEGIEAFF.

This chain connects TRBV4-1 to TRBJ2-2, with TRBD2 matching 10 bases. V gave up 2 bases and J gave up 3 bases; unmatched junction bases: 6. Germline loops: CDR1 MGHRA, CDR2 YSYEKL. The CDR3 is 17 amino acids. In DNA form, the CDR3 reads TGCGCCAGCAGCCAATTAGGGCTAGCGGGAGACACCGGGGAGCTGTTTTTT. Amino acids: CASSQLGLAGDTGELFF.

The J gene is TRBJ1-1, the V gene TRBV5-1, with no clear D. V was clipped by 2 bases and J by 1 base, with 6 bases between them. Per germline, CDR1 SGHRS and CDR2 YFSETQ. There are 13 residues in the CDR3. Here the CDR3 DNA reads TGCGCCAGCAGCTTAACAGCGAACACTGAAGCTTTCTTT. This translates into CASSLTANTEAFF.

This chain links TRBV27 with TRBJ1-5, with TRBD1 identical over 7 bases. Losses at the gene ends were 8 bases for V and 0 bases for J; bases not matched to a gene: 7. In germline, CDR1 is MNHEY, CDR2 SMNVEV (reference sequence). The length of the CDR3 is 15 residues. The CDR3 nucleotides read TGTGCCAGCGGACACAGGGGAGGTAGCAATCAGCCCCAGCATTTT. Amino acids: CASGHRGGSNQPQHF.

The CDR3 sequence is CASSLFTGGSTGYTF. The DNA of the CDR3 is TGTGCCAGCAGTTTATTTACAGGGGGCTCTACTGGCTACACCTTC. The V and J genes are TRBV27 and TRBJ1-2; 9 nucleotides line up with TRBD1. Germline V gene sequence: CDR1 MNHEY, CDR2 SMNVEV (reference sequence). The CDR3 consists of 15 residues. V gave up 1 base and J gave up 7 bases; unmatched junction bases: 7.

This clone was seen a handful of times. V usage is TRBV19 and J usage is TRBJ1-1, with unresolved D. Germline CDR1 LNHDA, CDR2 SQIVND (reference sequence). The CDR3 has 16 residues. V was trimmed by 2 bases and J by 8 bases, leaving 21 bases between them. CDR3 sequence: CASSIPAAGINSEAFF. The DNA of the CDR3 is TGTGCCAGTAGTATACCCGCCGCGGGTATTAATTCGGAAGCTTTCTTT.

This chain links TRBV27 with TRBJ1-6; D might be TRBD1 (5 bases). V lost 6 bases and J 14 bases, leaving 14 bases between the germline ends. The V gene's germline CDR1 is MNHEY and CDR2 SMNVEV (reference sequence). The CDR3 covers 12 residues. In nucleotides, the CDR3 is TGTGCCAGCAGGGTGATAGGGGAAGCCCTCCACTTT. Amino acid sequence: CASRVIGEALHF.